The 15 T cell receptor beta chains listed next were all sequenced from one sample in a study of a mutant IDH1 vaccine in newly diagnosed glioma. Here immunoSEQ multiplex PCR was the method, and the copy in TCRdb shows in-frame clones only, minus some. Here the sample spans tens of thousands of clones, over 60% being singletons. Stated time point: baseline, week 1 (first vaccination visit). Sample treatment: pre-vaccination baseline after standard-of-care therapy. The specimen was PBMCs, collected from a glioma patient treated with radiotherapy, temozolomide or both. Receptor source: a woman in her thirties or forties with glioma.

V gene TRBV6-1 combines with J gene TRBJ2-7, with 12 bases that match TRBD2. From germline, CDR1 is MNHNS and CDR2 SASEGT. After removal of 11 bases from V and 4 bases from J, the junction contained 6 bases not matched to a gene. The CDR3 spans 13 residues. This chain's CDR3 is CAGRLAGAYEQYF. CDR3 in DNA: TGTGCCGGTCGACTAGCGGGGGCGTACGAGCAGTACTTC.

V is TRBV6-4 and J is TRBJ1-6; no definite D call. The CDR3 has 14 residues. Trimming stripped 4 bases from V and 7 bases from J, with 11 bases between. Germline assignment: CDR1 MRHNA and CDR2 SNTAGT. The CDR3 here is CASSADDQNSPLHF. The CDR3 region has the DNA TGTGCCAGCAGTGCTGACGATCAAAATTCACCCCTCCACTTT.

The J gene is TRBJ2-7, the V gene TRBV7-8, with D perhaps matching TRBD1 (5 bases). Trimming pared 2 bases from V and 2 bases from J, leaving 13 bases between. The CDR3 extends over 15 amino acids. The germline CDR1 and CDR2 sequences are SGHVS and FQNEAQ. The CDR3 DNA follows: TGTGCCAGCAGCTTAACCTCGACAGTCACCTACGAGCAGTACTTC. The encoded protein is CASSLTSTVTYEQYF. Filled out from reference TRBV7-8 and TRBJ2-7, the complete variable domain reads GAGVSQSPRYKVAKRGQDVALRCDPISGHVSLFWYQQALGQGPEFLTYFQNEAQLDKSGLPSDRFFAERPEGSVSTLKIQRTQQEDSAVYLCASSLTSTVTYEQYFGPGTRLTVT.

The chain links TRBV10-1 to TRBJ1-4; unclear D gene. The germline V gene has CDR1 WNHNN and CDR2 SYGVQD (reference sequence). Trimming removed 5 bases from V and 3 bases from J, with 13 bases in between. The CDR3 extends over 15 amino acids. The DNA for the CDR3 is TGCGCCAGCAGTCTCGGAAGGAAGGCTAATGAAAAACTGTTTTTT. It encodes CASSLGRKANEKLFF.

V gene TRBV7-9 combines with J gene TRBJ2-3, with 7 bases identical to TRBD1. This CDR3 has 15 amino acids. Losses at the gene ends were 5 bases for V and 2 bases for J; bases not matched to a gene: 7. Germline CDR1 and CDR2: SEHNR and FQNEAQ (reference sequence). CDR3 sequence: CASSPGTESTDTQYF. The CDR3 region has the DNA TGTGCCAGCAGCCCCGGGACAGAGTCCACAGATACGCAGTATTTT.

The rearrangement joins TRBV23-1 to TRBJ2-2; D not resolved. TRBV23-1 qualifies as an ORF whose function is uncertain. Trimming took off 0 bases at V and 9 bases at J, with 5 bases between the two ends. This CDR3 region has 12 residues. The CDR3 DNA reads TGCGCCAGCAGTCAATCGATCCGGGAGCTGTTTTTT. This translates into CASSQSIRELFF.

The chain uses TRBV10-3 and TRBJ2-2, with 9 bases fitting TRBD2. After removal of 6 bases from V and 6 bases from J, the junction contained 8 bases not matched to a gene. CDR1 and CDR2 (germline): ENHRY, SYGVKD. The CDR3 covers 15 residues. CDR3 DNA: TGTGCCATCAGGACCGGGACTAGCAGGGCCGGGGAGCTGTTTTTT. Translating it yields CAIRTGTSRAGELFF.

CDR3 sequence: CASSPGTSGYEQYF. The CDR3 region has the DNA TGTGCCAGCAGTCCCGGGACTAGCGGTTACGAGCAGTACTTC. The chain couples TRBV6-5 to TRBJ2-7; 11 bases map to TRBD2. Losses at the gene ends were 5 bases for V and 4 bases for J; bases not matched to a gene: 4. This CDR3 comprises 14 residues. CDR1 and CDR2 (germline): MNHEY, SVGAGI.

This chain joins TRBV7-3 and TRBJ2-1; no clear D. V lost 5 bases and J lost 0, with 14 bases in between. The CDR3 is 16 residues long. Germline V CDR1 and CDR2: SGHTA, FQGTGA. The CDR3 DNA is TGTGCCAGCAGCCTTACCGACGGCAGCTCCTACAATGAGCAGTTCTTC. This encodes CASSLTDGSSYNEQFF.

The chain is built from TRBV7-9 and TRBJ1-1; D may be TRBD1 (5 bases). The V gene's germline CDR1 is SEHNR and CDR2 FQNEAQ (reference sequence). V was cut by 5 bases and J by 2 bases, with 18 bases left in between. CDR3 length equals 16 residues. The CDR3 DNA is TGTGCCAGCAGCCGAGGGGAGTCTCAGTACAACACTGAAGCTTTCTTT. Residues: CASSRGESQYNTEAFF.

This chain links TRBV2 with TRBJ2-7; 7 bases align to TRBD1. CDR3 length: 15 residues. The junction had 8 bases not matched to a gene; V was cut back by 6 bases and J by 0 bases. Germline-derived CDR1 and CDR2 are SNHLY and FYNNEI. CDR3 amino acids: CASRRRGQDSYEQYF. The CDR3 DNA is TGTGCCAGCAGGAGGAGAGGACAGGACTCCTACGAGCAGTACTTC.

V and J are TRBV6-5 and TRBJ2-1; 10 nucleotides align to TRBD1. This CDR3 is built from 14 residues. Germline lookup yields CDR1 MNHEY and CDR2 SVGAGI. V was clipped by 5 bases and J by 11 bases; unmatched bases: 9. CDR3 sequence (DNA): TGTGCCAGCAGTGCGCCGGGACAGGGGAATCAGCAGTTCTTC. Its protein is CASSAPGQGNQQFF.

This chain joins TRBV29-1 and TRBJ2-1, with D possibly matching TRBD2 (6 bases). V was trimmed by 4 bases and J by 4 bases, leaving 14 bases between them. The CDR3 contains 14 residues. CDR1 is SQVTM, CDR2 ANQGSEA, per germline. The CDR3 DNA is TGCAGCGTTGCAGCGGGCGGAGGGTACAATGAGCAGTTCTTC. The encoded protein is CSVAAGGGYNEQFF.

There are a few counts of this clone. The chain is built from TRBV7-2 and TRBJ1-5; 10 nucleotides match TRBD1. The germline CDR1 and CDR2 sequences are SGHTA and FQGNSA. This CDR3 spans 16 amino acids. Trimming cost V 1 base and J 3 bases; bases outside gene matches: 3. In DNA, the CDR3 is TGTGCCAGCAGCTTAGTGGGACAGGGGTCCAATCAGCCCCAGCATTTT. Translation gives CASSLVGQGSNQPQHF. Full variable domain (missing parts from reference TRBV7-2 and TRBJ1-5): GAGVSQSPSNKVTEKGKDVELRCDPISGHTALYWYRQSLGQGLEFLIYFQGNSAPDKSGLPSDRFSAERTGGSVSTLTIQRTQQEDSAVYLCASSLVGQGSNQPQHFGDGTRLSIL.

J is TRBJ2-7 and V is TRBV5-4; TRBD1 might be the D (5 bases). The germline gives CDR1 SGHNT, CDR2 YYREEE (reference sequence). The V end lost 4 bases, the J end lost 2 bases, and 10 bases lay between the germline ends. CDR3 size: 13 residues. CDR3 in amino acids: CASSLDITYEQYF. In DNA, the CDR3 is TGTGCCAGCAGCCTGGACATTACCTACGAGCAGTACTTC.